The 12 T cell receptor beta chains listed next were all sequenced from one sample in a study of T cells in Graves' hyperthyroidism and ophthalmopathy (dated by TCRdb to about 2019). Libraries were prepared through multiplex PCR. The instrument was an Illumina HiSeq 2000. Amplification of TCR beta CDR3 regions was carried out from RNA transcripts. The first round of RT-PCR for the TCR CDR3 was performed with the HTBI primer set and the Qiagen OneStep RT-PCR kit. TCRdb reprocessed the public reads (quality trimming at Q25 with fastp, clone calling with MiXCR) and kept in-frame beta chains. Each CDR3 protein appears once, grouped with its most common genes and DNA. The sample records about 420,000 distinct CDR3 sequences, about a sixth of which are singletons. The ten biggest clones cover roughly 15% of the sample. What was sequenced was blood. The source is a woman aged 18-29 years with Graves' hyperthyroidism.

V usage is TRBV19 and J usage is TRBJ2-7, with 10 positions matching TRBD1. V lost 5 bases to trimming and J lost 6 bases; unmatched junction nucleotides: 10. The CDR3 runs 15 residues. The germline V gene encodes CDR1 LNHDA and CDR2 SQIVND (reference sequence). The CDR3: CASSPDPGTGVEQYF. The CDR3 DNA reads as TGTGCCAGTAGTCCAGACCCCGGGACAGGGGTCGAGCAGTACTTC. The whole variable domain, remainder taken from reference TRBV19 and TRBJ2-7, is DGGITQSPKYLFRKEGQNVTLSCEQNLNHDAMYWYRQDPGQGLRLIYYSQIVNDFQKGDIAEGYSVSREKKESFPLTVTSAQKNPTAFYLCASSPDPGTGVEQYFGPGTRLTVT.

Only a few counts were recorded for this clonotype. The V and J genes are TRBV6-5 and TRBJ2-3; D tentatively reads TRBD1 or TRBD2 (5 bases each). The V gene lost 2 bases and the J gene lost 6 bases, with 18 bases spanning the gap. Germline V gene lookup returns CDR1 MNHEY and CDR2 SVGAGI. This CDR3 spans 16 amino acids. Here the CDR3 reads CASSYRRLRWDDTQYF. In DNA, the CDR3 is TGTGCCAGCAGTTACCGGCGATTGCGATGGGACGATACGCAGTATTTT.

The V gene is TRBV4-1, the J gene TRBJ1-6, with D hard to call. Trimming removed 1 base at V and 4 bases at J, with 5 bases between. The CDR3 is 14 residues long. The germline V gene has CDR1 MGHRA and CDR2 YSYEKL. This CDR3 is CASSQVRYNSPLHF. CDR3 coding DNA: TGCGCCAGCAGCCAAGTCAGGTATAATTCACCCCTCCACTTT.

This clonotype was observed at least ten times. V and J are TRBV20-1 and TRBJ2-3; 8 bases map to TRBD1. Germline loops: CDR1 DFQATT, CDR2 SNEGSKA (reference sequence). The CDR3 covers 14 residues. The junction had 3 bases not matched to a gene; V was cut back by 3 bases and J by 1 base. In DNA form, the CDR3 reads TGCAGTGCTAGGGGGGGACAGGGCACAGATACGCAGTATTTT. Amino acids: CSARGGQGTDTQYF.

The chain recombines TRBV15 with TRBJ2-3, with 8 bases fitting TRBD2. Germline CDR1 and CDR2: LNHNV and YYDKDF (reference sequence). CDR3 length equals 16 residues. V was clipped by 0 bases and J by 6 bases; unmatched bases: 8. The CDR3 DNA follows: TGTGCCACCAGCAGAGATCTCTTCGGGGGGGGGGATACGCAGTATTTT. It yields the protein CATSRDLFGGGDTQYF.

This clonotype was detected many times. The chain has TRBV5-1 and TRBJ2-5, with TRBD2 matching 14 bases. From germline, CDR1 is SGHRS and CDR2 YFSETQ. Losses at the gene ends were 3 bases for V and 5 bases for J; bases not matched to a gene: 12. The CDR3 totals 18 residues. This chain's CDR3 is CASSWGPATSGGAETQYF. The CDR3 coding sequence is TGCGCCAGCAGCTGGGGCCCTGCGACTAGCGGGGGGGCCGAGACCCAGTACTTC. The full variable domain, rest sourced from reference TRBV5-1 and TRBJ2-5, is KAGVTQTPRYLIKTRGQQVTLSCSPISGHRSVSWYQQTPGQGLQFLFEYFSETQRNKGNFPGRFSGRQFSNSRSEMNVSTLELGDSALYLCASSWGPATSGGAETQYFGPGTRLLVL.

This clonotype was counted a single time. V gene TRBV5-1 combines with J gene TRBJ2-1, with a weak D call TRBD2 (5 bases). CDR1 is SGHRS, CDR2 YFSETQ, per germline. Trimming removed 2 bases at V and 8 bases at J, with 14 bases between. The CDR3 sequence is 14 residues long. CDR3 in DNA: TGCGCCAGCAGCTTACAGCGGCCCTATGATGAGCAGTTCTTC. Protein: CASSLQRPYDEQFF.

V usage is TRBV6-5 and J usage is TRBJ1-2; D call uncertain. The CDR3 spans 16 residues. With 0 bases removed from V and 8 bases from J, the gap between germline ends came to 19 bases. Germline loops: CDR1 MNHEY, CDR2 SVGAGI. This chain's CDR3 is CASSYSQTSVGMGYTF. CDR3 bases: TGTGCCAGCAGTTACTCGCAGACTTCGGTTGGGATGGGCTACACCTTC.

Ten or more counts support this clonotype. A read error may produce the germline difference seen at one junction end. In DNA form, the CDR3 reads TGTGCCAGCAGCTGGGACAGGGCGAAGACCGGGGAGCTGTTTTTT. As protein: CASSWDRAKTGELFF. The rearrangement uses TRBV11-2 and TRBJ2-2, with 9 bases lining up with TRBD1. The CDR3 consists of 15 residues. The germline gives CDR1 SGHAT, CDR2 FQNNGV.

This clonotype was detected many times. The genes are TRBV11-2 and TRBJ2-4, with D possibly being TRBD1 (6 bases). Trimming took off 1 base at V and 1 base at J, with 11 bases between the two ends. The CDR3 consists of 16 residues. The germline gives CDR1 SGHAT, CDR2 FQNNGV. The CDR3 loop reads CASSLVGALAKNIQYF. The CDR3 DNA reads as TGTGCCAGCAGCTTAGTGGGGGCCCTGGCCAAAAACATTCAGTACTTC.

The table lists this clonotype with many counts. This chain links TRBV28 with TRBJ1-2; a weak D match, TRBD1 (6 bases). Germline loops: CDR1 MDHEN, CDR2 SYDVKM. The CDR3 contains 11 residues. The ends were cut back, 8 bases at V and 8 bases at J, with 12 bases in the middle. CDR3 bases: TGTGCCAGCCTTGCAGGGGACGGCTACACCTTC. Translation: CASLAGDGYTF.

This clonotype was detected many times. This sequence joins TRBV11-2 and TRBJ2-1; D may be TRBD2 (6 bases). Trimming took off 8 bases at V and 7 bases at J, with 12 bases between the two ends. Germline CDR1 SGHAT, CDR2 FQNNGV. This CDR3 has 12 amino acids. CDR3 bases: TGTGCCAGCCTGGGACTTCAGAATGAGCAGTTCTTC. This translates into CASLGLQNEQFF. The full variable domain, in which reference TRBV11-2 and TRBJ2-1 provide the parts outside the CDR3, is EAGVAQSPRYKIIEKRQSVAFWCNPISGHATLYWYQQILGQGPKLLIQFQNNGVVDDSQLPKDRFSAERLKGVDSTLKIQPAKLEDSAVYLCASLGLQNEQFFGPGTRLTVL.